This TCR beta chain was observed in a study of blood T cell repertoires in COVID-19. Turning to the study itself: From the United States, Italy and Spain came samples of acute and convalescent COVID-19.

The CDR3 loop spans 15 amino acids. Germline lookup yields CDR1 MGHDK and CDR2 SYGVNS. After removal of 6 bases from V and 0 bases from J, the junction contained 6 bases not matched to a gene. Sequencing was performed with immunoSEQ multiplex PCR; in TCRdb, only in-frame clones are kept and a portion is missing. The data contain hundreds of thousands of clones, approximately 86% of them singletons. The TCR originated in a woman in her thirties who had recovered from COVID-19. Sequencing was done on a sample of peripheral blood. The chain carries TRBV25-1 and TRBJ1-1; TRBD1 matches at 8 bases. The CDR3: CASRGQVYMNTEAFF. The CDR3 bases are TGTGCCAGCAGGGGACAGGTATACATGAACACTGAAGCTTTCTTT.